The subject of this entry is one T cell receptor beta chain. This clone has just one count. Its cognate antigen has yet to be identified. The input lacks base qualities; no much larger clone sits a single base away. Inclusive of the bounding cysteine and phenylalanine, the CDR3 is 15 residues long. Only the CDR3 DNA is retained, 45 bases long and in frame from the first base. The data were taken from a study of cytomegalovirus exposure and HLA in healthy donors (dated by TCRdb to the late 2010s). With respect to the entire study: An earlier analysis of roughly 570 of the donors reported about 300 Gb of sequence data and about 120 million unique TCR beta sequences obtained from around 170 million T cells. In the later analysis, no new phenotypic data were used to find candidate immune exposures; instead, reliance was placed on TCR beta sequences and their occurrence across donors. Approximately 310 gigabases of sequencing data and around 88 million unique TCR sequences made up an early release that covered nearly 650 HLA-typed donors. Along with the approximately 650-subject first cohort, a separate validation cohort of over a hundred different subjects was used. A later genetic analysis used genome-wide SNP genotypes for about 65% of the roughly 670 donors, treating that subset as a discovery cohort. High-throughput TCR immunosequencing, statistical association of individual TCRs with disease status, and machine learning were combined to predict cytomegalovirus infection status. Alongside the repertoire data, information on donor age, sex, ethnicity and CMV serostatus was compiled. Of the roughly 420 genotyped donors, roughly 80% were placed in the genetic ancestry cluster associated with self-reported Caucasian donors. A handful of DR-DQ haplotypes were handled as single units for association and clustering because linkage in the cohort was strong. An earlier analysis of approximately 630 of the donors applied high-throughput TCR beta sequencing to assess whether each TCR beta V gene segment acted as functional or pseudogenic. Class I and class II HLA loci were covered by the typing at four-digit resolution. Across approximately 400 genotyped donors of the cohort, an average of about 240,000 unique TCR beta nucleotide sequences per donor were sequenced, and around 19% of those sequences were non-productive. Every discovery cohort repertoire had been produced on one sequencing platform. The study profiled the T cell repertoires of more than 500 subjects by immunosequencing and related them to cytomegalovirus serostatus. The study was designed to test whether signatures of past pathogen exposure could be identified by cataloging public T cell receptors. Typing coverage varied by locus: 629-630 donors for A, B, C, DRB1 and DQB1; around 560 for DQA1; about 590 for DPA1; some 470 for DPB1. In a later analysis, previously published TCR beta repertoires from some 640 donors were re-analyzed and high-resolution HLA genotyping was added so that TCR occurrence patterns could be studied.

The cohort comprised hundreds of healthy bone marrow donors. All cohort members were sampled while nominally healthy, although unrecorded immune exposures were likely present. The donor tested CMV seronegative and was one of the 352 seronegative cohort members. A peripheral blood sample was provided by each donor, and peripheral blood mononuclear cells were used for TCR beta sequencing. The Qiagen DNeasy Blood Extraction Kit was used to extract genomic DNA from the blood cell samples. The paper's findings and limits, for the study overall: The authors suggested that the approach could potentially be extended to other disease states and immunological phenotypes. Linkage disequilibrium might explain the correlated functional status among segregating V segments, but an unknown experimental factor could not be ruled out. Cytomegalovirus status was reported to be diagnosed by the classifier with high specificity and sensitivity in both the original and validation cohorts. A cluster of highly shared sequence variants was judged likely to be a technical artifact of the sequencing pipeline. Because counts were too low, about 18 rarely observed V segments, including chromosome 9 orphons, were left out of the earlier analysis of several hundred of the donors. A few of the identified cytomegalovirus-associated TCR beta chains were confirmed in vitro to be specific for cytomegalovirus antigens. Because HLA typing was missing for some donors at each locus, association tests included only the typed subset. In this cohort, only TCR beta chains were sequenced, and detectable features were limited by the absence of alpha or paired-chain data. Some IMGT-functional V segments, including TRBV6-2 and TRBV6-3, could not be told apart with the 87-base-pair reads, so those segments were excluded. Broadly in line with IMGT annotations, most TCR beta V segments showed up in productive rearrangements about 87% or about 30% of the time in an earlier analysis of roughly 590 of the donors. In the study, 164 TCR beta chains were listed as associated with cytomegalovirus. When HLA alleles, especially DR and DQ, strongly co-occurred, attributing TCR associations to individual alleles was difficult. A later analysis found that TCR association rates varied across HLA loci, with DRB1 alleles showing the most associated TCRs and HLA-C alleles the fewest. According to a later analysis, most CMV-associated TCR beta chains appeared to be HLA-restricted, and the HLA associations seemed to be driven largely by CMV exposure. Most TCR sequences were seen in very few donors, while some public TCRs were found in many individuals. A later analysis reported that several top co-occurrence clusters appeared linked to parvovirus B19, influenza, CMV and Epstein-Barr virus. A further reported finding was that TCR beta sequences accurately predicted the HLA-A and HLA-B alleles for most subjects in the first cohort. CMV serostatus was the only immune exposure information available for the cohort. Compared with the roughly 700-donor mean, donors in an Asian-associated ancestry cluster had fewer N-insertions in productive TCRs, according to a later genetic analysis. Presence/absence analyses assumed roughly uniform sequencing depth across donors, an assumption that may not hold. Specific HLA alleles were associated with 18,000 or so TCR beta sequences at a false discovery rate of 0.05 in a later analysis. In a later genetic analysis, a missense DCLRE1C variant was associated with V-gene and J-gene trimming of TCR beta chains, and the association was replicated in an independent cohort. In a later analysis, HLA-associated TCR beta chains showed more clonal expansion and lower generation probabilities than non-associated chains that were equally common.

The method was the immunoSEQ multiplex PCR assay. For the multiplex PCR, a mixture combining 60 forward primers for TCR Vbeta segments and 13 reverse primers for TCR Jbeta segments was used. Amplification of the CDR3 region of rearranged TCR beta genes was performed with a multiplex PCR assay on genomic DNA. Amplified TCR beta libraries were sequenced as 87-base-pair reads on the Illumina HiSeq System. The paper's processing steps were these. A later analysis tallied around 80 million unique TCR beta chains across the 666 repertoires, and about 12 million of those chains were shared by two or more donors. Raw reads were error-corrected and collapsed into unique sequences with a nearest-neighbor algorithm that merged closely related sequences to remove PCR and sequencing errors. CDR3 sequences were aligned to IMGT reference sequences to assign V, D and J gene segments. Each retained sequence needed at least a six-nucleotide match to both a V gene segment and a J gene segment. Rearrangements were classified as productive when the CDR3 lacked stop codons and remained in frame with V and J, and all other rearrangements were classified as non-productive. Following IMGT convention, CDR3 was defined as the stretch from the second conserved V-encoded cysteine up to the conserved J-encoded phenylalanine. In an earlier analysis of 587 of the donors, sequences lacking an unambiguous match to a single V gene segment were excluded. An earlier analysis of some 500 of the donors classified V segments as functional when productive rearrangements were above 56.7% and as segregating when the standard deviation between donors was above 5%. To diagnose cytomegalovirus status from the catalog of TCR beta chain sequences, a statistical classification framework was built. In a later analysis, V and J genes were assigned by comparing TCR nucleotide sequences against IMGT/GENE-DB human TR gene sequences. Using the TCRdist pipeline, a later analysis assigned CDR3 sequences along with most-parsimonious VDJ recombination scenarios. In a later analysis, every TCR beta chain was defined by the combination of its CDR3 amino acid sequence and its V-gene family, and reads without a unique V-gene family were dropped. A later analysis removed nearly 600 highly shared, low-generation-probability nucleotide sequences to deal with suspected cross-contamination and a sequencing artifact. In a later analysis, a clonal expansion index was calculated for each public chain from normalized within-repertoire ranks of inferred template counts. A later analysis computed generation probabilities with a VDJ recombination model fitted to out-of-frame rearrangements, and checked the results against IGoR. In a later analysis, TCR-TCR, TCR-HLA and TCR-CMV co-occurrence was scored with hypergeometric tests, and a repertoire-size bias correction was applied to TCR pairs. False discovery rates were estimated in a later analysis by permuting HLA or CMV assignments 20 times. In a later analysis, co-occurring TCRs were grouped with DBSCAN, and TCRdist sequence similarity was added when clustering was performed within HLA-allele-positive subsets. Co-occurrence clustering excluded repertoires with fewer than 30,000 or more than 120,000 public chains, plus five with anomalous nucleotide sharing. What TCRdb holds here is the immuneACCESS table cut down to in-frame rearrangements. Part of the clones is not present; checked against another copy, under half of the missing clones reflect an unresolved V gene, and the others are unexplained. V and J calls and clone size come straight from that table; D and trimming were deduced from the DNA. This sample is represented by some 160,000 clones; around 79% of them were singletons. The ten largest make up more than 0.5% of the sample.

The rearranged segments are TRBV21-1 and TRBJ1-1; the table's D gene call, TRBD1, was not cross checked with the DNA. TRBV21-1 constitutes a pseudogene. The sequenced sample consisted of PBMCs. The sequence came from a woman aged 50 to 60 in good health and CMV-seronegative. The nucleotide sequence reads as follows: TGTGCCAGCAGCAATTTGGGGACACCCGACACTGAAGCTTTCTTT. It codes for CASSNLGTPDTEAFF.